This T cell receptor (beta chain) was recorded in a study of CD8 T cells in ankylosing spondylitis. Study results and caveats: In the blood and synovial fluid of reactive arthritis, some motif variants had been previously reported. What appeared characteristic of ankylosing spondylitis blood was a TCR beta motif of fewer than ten highly homologous variants.

MiXCR, run by TCRdb on the 5' RACE reads, gives a single entry per CDR3 protein. The table includes 200,000 to 250,000 distinct CDR3 sequences, about 6.7% detected once. This CDR3 is 16 amino acids long. With V trimmed by 3 bases and J by 4 bases, 6 bases remained unmatched. This clonotype was counted only a few times. Antigen unknown. The clonotype originates from a male donor with ankylosing spondylitis. This sequence joins TRBV12-3 or TRBV12-4 and TRBJ2-1, with TRBD2 matching 10 bases. Sequenced sample: blood, either unsorted or a sorted T cell fraction (not recorded which). The CDR3 sequence is CASSFPGLANYNEQFF. Written as DNA, the CDR3 is TGTGCCAGCAGTTTCCCGGGACTAGCGAATTACAATGAGCAGTTCTTC.